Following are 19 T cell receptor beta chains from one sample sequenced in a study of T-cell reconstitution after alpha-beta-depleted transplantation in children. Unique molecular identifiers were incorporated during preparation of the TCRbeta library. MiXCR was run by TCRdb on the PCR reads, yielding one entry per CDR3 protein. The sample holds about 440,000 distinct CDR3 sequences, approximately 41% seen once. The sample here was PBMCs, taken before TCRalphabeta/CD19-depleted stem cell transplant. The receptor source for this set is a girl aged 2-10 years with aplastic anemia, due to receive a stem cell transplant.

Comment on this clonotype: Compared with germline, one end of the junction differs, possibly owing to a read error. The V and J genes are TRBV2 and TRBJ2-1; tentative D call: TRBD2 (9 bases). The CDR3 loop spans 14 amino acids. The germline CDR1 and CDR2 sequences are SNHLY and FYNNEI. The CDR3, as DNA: TGTGCGACCAGGGGGCTAGCGGGACACAATGAGCACTTCTTC. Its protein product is CATRGLAGHNEHFF.

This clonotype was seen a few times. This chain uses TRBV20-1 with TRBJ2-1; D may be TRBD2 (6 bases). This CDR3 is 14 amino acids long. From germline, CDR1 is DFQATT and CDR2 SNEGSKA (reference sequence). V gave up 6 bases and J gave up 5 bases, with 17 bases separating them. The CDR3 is CSAGEAGLDNEQFF. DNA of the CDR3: TGCAGTGCGGGGGAAGCGGGTCTAGACAATGAGCAGTTCTTC.

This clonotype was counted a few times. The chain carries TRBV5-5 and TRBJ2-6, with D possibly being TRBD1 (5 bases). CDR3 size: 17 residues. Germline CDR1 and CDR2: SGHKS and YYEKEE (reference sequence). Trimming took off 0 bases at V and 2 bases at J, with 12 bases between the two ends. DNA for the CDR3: TGTGCCAGCAGCTTGGAGGTAGGGGTGACTGGGGCCAACGTCCTGACTTTC. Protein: CASSLEVGVTGANVLTF. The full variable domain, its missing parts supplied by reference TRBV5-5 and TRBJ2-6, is DAGVTQSPTHLIKTRGQQVTLRCSPISGHKSVSWYQQVLGQGPQFIFQYYEKEERGRGNFPDRFSARQFPNYSSELNVNALLLGDSALYLCASSLEVGVTGANVLTFGAGSRLTVL.

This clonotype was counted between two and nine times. In DNA, the CDR3 is TGTGCCACCAGCAGAGACTTATCCGGGGAGCTGTTTTTT. It translates to CATSRDLSGELFF. The chain uses TRBV15 and TRBJ2-2; the D is unclear. This CDR3 contains 13 residues. CDR1 and CDR2 from the germline V gene are LNHNV and YYDKDF (reference sequence). Trimming stripped 0 bases from V and 6 bases from J, with 5 bases between. Combining the CDR3 with reference TRBV15 and TRBJ2-2 gives the whole variable domain DAMVIQNPRYQVTQFGKPVTLSCSQTLNHNVMYWYQQKSSQAPKLLFHYYDKDFNNEADTPDNFQSRRPNTSFCFLDIRSPGLGDTAMYLCATSRDLSGELFFGEGSRLTVL.

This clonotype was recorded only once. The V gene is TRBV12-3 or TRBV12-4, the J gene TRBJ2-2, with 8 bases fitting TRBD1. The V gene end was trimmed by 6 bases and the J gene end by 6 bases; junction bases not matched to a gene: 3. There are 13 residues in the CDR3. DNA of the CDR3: TGTGCCAGCAGAGAACAGGGGGCCGGGGAGCTGTTTTTT. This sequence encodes CASREQGAGELFF.

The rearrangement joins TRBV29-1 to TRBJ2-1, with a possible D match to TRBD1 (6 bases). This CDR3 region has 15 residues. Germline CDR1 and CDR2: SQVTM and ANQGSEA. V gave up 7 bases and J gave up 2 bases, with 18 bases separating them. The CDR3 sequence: CSARPGHQTYNEQFF. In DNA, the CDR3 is TGCAGCGCCCGTCCGGGACACCAAACCTACAATGAGCAGTTCTTC.

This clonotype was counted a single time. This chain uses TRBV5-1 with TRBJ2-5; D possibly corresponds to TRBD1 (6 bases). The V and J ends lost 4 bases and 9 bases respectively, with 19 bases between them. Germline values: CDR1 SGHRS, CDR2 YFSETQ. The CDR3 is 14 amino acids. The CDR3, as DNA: TGCGCCAGCAGCGGATCGGGACACGAAGGCGCCCAGTACTTC. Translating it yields CASSGSGHEGAQYF.

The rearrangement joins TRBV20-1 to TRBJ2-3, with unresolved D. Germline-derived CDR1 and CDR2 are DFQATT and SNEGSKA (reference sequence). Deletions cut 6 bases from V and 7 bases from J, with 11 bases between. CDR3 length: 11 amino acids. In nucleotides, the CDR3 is TGCAGTGCGGAAGTTAGTCATACGCAGTATTTT. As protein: CSAEVSHTQYF.

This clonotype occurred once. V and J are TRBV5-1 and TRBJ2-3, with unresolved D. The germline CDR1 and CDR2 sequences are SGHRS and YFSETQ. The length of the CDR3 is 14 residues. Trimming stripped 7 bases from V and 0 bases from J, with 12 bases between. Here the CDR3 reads CASLQNPSTDTQYF. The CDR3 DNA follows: TGCGCCAGCCTCCAGAACCCTAGCACAGATACGCAGTATTTT.

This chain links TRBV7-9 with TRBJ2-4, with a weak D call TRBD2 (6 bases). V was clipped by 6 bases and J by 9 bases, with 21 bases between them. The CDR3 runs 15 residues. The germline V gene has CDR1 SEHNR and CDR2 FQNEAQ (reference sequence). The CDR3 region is CASRIPTSPYGIQYF. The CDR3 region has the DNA TGTGCCAGCAGAATACCTACTAGCCCCTACGGCATTCAGTACTTC.

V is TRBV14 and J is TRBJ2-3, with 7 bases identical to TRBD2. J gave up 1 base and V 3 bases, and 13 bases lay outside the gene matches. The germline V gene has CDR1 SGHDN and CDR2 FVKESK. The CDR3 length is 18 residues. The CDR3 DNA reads TGTGCCAGCAGCCAGCCACTAGCGTGGTTTCGGGGCACAGATACGCAGTATTTT. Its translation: CASSQPLAWFRGTDTQYF.

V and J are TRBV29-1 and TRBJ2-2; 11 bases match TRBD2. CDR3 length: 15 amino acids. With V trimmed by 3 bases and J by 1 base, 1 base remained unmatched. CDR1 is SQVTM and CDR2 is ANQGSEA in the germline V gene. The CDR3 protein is CSVDGLAGNTGELFF. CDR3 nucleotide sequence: TGCAGCGTTGACGGACTAGCGGGGAACACCGGGGAGCTGTTTTTT.

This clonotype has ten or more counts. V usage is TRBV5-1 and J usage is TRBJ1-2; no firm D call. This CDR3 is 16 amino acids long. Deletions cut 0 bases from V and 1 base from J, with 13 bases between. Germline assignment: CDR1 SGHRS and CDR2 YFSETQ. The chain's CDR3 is CASSLEANLVNYGYTF. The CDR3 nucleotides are TGCGCCAGCAGCTTGGAGGCTAACCTAGTTAACTATGGCTACACCTTC. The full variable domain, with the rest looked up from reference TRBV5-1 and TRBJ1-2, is KAGVTQTPRYLIKTRGQQVTLSCSPISGHRSVSWYQQTPGQGLQFLFEYFSETQRNKGNFPGRFSGRQFSNSRSEMNVSTLELGDSALYLCASSLEANLVNYGYTFGSGTRLTVV.

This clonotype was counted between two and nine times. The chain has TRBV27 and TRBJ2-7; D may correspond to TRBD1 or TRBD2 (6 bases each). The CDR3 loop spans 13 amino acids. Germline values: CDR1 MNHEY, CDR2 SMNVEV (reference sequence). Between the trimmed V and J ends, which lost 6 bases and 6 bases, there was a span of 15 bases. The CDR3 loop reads CASSPGGPPEQYF. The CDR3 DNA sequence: TGTGCCAGCAGCCCCGGGGGCCCCCCCGAGCAGTACTTC.

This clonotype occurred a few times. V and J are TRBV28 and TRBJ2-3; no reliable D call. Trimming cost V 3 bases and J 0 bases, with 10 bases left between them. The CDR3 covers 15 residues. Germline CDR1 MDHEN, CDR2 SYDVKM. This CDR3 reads CASSFLTASTDTQYF. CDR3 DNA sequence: TGTGCCAGCAGTTTTTTGACTGCTAGCACAGATACGCAGTATTTT. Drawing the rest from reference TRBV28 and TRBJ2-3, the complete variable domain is DVKVTQSSRYLVKRTGEKVFLECVQDMDHENMFWYRQDPGLGLRLIYFSYDVKMKEKGDIPEGYSVSREKKERFSLILESASTNQTSMYLCASSFLTASTDTQYFGPGTRLTVL.

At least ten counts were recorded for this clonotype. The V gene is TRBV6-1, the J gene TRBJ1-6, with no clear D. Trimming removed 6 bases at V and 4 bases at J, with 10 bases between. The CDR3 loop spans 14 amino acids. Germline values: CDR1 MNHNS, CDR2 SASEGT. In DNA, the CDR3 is TGTGCCAGCAGCTGGACCGCGTATAATTCACCCCTCCACTTT. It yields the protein CASSWTAYNSPLHF.

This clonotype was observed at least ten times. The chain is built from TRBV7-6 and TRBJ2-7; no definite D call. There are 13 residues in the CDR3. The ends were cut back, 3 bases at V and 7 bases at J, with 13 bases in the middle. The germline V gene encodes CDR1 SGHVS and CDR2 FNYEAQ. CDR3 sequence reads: CASSLQGPREQYF. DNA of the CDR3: TGTGCCAGCAGCTTGCAAGGTCCGAGGGAGCAGTACTTC. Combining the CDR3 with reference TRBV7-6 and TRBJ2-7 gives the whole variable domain GAGVSQSPRYKVTKRGQDVALRCDPISGHVSLYWYRQALGQGPEFLTYFNYEAQQDKSGLPNDRFSAERPEGSISTLTIQRTEQRDSAMYRCASSLQGPREQYFGPGTRLTVT.

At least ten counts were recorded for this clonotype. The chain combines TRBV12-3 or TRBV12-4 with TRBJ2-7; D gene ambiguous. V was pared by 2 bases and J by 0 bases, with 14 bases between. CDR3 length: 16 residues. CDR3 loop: CASSLSHYTTSYEQYF. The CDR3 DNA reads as TGTGCCAGCAGTTTATCGCACTACACGACCTCCTACGAGCAGTACTTC.

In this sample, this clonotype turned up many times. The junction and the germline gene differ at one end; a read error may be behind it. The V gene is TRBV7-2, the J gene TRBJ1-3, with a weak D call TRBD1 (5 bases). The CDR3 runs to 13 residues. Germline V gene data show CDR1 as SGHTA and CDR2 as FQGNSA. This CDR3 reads CASSASTGTDTIF. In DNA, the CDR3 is TGTGCCAGCAGCGCCTCAACCGGGACGGATACTATATTT.